This entry is about one TCR beta chain. Its antigen is currently unknown. CDR1 and CDR2 from the germline V gene are SGHDN and FVKESK. CDR3 size: 17 residues. The ends lost 1 base at V and 5 bases at J; junction bases unmatched: 9. This entry is derived from a study of cytomegalovirus exposure and HLA in healthy donors. Across the study: Inside one of the first data releases sat about 85 million unique TCRs taken from HLA-typed donors. Study observations and caveats: DRB1 showed the most TCR associations and HLA-C the fewest in a later analysis, as rates varied by HLA locus.

The PCR employed 60 Vbeta primers together with 13 Jbeta primers. Profiled with immunoSEQ multiplex PCR; TCRdb holds only in-frame clones, not every one. The sample holds 100,000 or so clones, approximately 68% seen once. This chain links TRBV14 with TRBJ2-1; 9 bases line up with TRBD2. Sequences were obtained from PBMCs. The origin of this receptor is a woman aged 18-30 years in good health and CMV-seropositive. CDR3 region: CASSQAKSRLADNEQFF. Here the CDR3 DNA reads TGTGCCAGCAGCCAAGCAAAGAGCCGACTAGCGGACAATGAGCAGTTCTTC.